This is a list of T cell receptor beta chains from one sample in a study of blood T cell repertoires in COVID-19. The method was immunoSEQ multiplex PCR; TCRdb's version includes in-frame clones alone and lacks a portion of them. The table includes 95,000 to 130,000 clones, roughly 85% detected once. Sequenced material: peripheral blood. The receptors stem from a man younger than 40 with acute or convalescent COVID-19. CDR3s include the opening cysteine and the closing phenylalanine or tryptophan. Each record gives: clone size, V gene, CDR3 protein. The size field is filled for only some rows; it gives once, few, many or a size class.

- TRBV7-2 CASSLTSGAHNEQFF
- TRBV5-1 CASSPDPFGRGYTF
- TRBV6-5 CASSYGLAGNQETQYF
- TRBV15 CATSRGGGDQPQHF
- TRBV5-1 CASSPASSWELGAKNIQYF
- TRBV9 CASSVTGGADYGYTF
- TRBV4-1 CASSPEELAGGSDTQYF
- TRBV7-3 CASSAVASTYNEQFF
- TRBV6-1 CASSSYDRADEQFF
- TRBV2 CASSSLSGKPGQGETYNQPQHF
- TRBV5-1 CASSDSHRNYGYTF
- TRBV11-2 CANGNRDYGYTF
- TRBV7-8 CASSLRASGGINQETQYF
- TRBV12-3/TRBV12-4 CASSLAYIYGYTF
medium-sized TRBV27 CASSLSQGGNQPQHF
- TRBV10-3 CATPGQVRGYTF
- TRBV15 CATSRDLSGDSLNTGELFF
- TRBV7-2 CASSWTELAGSYEQYF
- TRBV6-4 CASSPGTGAQPEKLFF
- TRBV9 CASSGGQGAPTNEKLFF
- TRBV5-4 CASSSADRGNYGYTF
- TRBV21-1 CASSPLTSAQETQYF
- TRBV5-5 CASSLLGRGTEAFF
- TRBV6-5 CASSYSGGGSYTEAFF
- TRBV13 CASSLGSVSGNTIYF
- TRBV7-9 CASSPVLGGQETQYF
- TRBV6-2/TRBV6-3 CASSRQGVPYGYTF
- TRBV19 CASSTRRTGASRDRTEAFF
once TRBV27 CASSLVLGQGGQPQHF
- TRBV5-1 CASSGGDYSYEQYF
- TRBV14 CASSRLLSSQRSYNEQFF
- TRBV6-5 CASRGDLNTGELFF
- TRBV30 CAWSEGLPIHTF